These 25 T cell receptor beta chains were sequenced from one sample in a study of OX40 agonist ivuxolimab in advanced cancers. Some clones are missing from TCRdb's copy, which holds only in-frame ones; the method was immunoSEQ multiplex PCR. The repertoire holds approximately 50,000 clones, around four fifths seen once, with around 3.9% in the top ten. The source material was CD4+ or CD8+ T cells sorted from blood, sampled in a trial of the OX40 agonist ivuxolimab. The receptors come from an adult with an advanced solid tumor such as melanoma, head and neck, liver or kidney cancer.

V gene TRBV28 combines with J gene TRBJ2-3, with TRBD2 matching 12 bases. CDR3 length equals 14 residues. Per the germline V gene, CDR1 is MDHEN and CDR2 is SYDVKM. After removal of 6 bases from V and 4 bases from J, the junction contained 2 bases not matched to a gene. This chain's CDR3 is CASSRLAGADTQYF. CDR3 nucleotides: TGTGCCAGCAGCCGACTAGCGGGGGCAGATACGCAGTATTTT.

The V gene is TRBV2, the J gene TRBJ1-5, with unresolved D. This CDR3 has 14 residues. Trimming removed 3 bases from V and 3 bases from J, with 9 bases in between. CDR1 is SNHLY and CDR2 is FYNNEI in the germline V gene. The CDR3 nucleotides are TGTGCCAGCAGTGAGACTGCGTACAATCAGCCCCAGCATTTT. Amino acids: CASSETAYNQPQHF.

This clone was seen a few times. This chain connects TRBV6-1 to TRBJ2-1; D uncertain. Germline V gene sequence: CDR1 MNHNS, CDR2 SASEGT. The CDR3 runs 15 residues. Trimming took off 5 bases at V and 0 bases at J, with 11 bases between the two ends. CDR3 in DNA: TGTGCCAGCAGTCTCATAACCAGCTCCTACAATGAGCAGTTCTTC. Translated: CASSLITSSYNEQFF.

The J gene is TRBJ1-1, the V gene TRBV5-8; possibly TRBD1 for D (5 bases). Germline lookup yields CDR1 SGHTS and CDR2 YDEGEE. This CDR3 spans 15 amino acids. Trimming took 2 bases from V and 4 from J, leaving 15 bases between them. This CDR3 is CASSFQSPGGTEAFF. In nucleotides, the CDR3 is TGTGCCAGCAGCTTTCAATCCCCTGGGGGCACTGAAGCTTTCTTT.

The V gene is TRBV7-6, the J gene TRBJ1-4; 9 bases match TRBD1. The germline CDR1 and CDR2 sequences are SGHVS and FNYEAQ. The CDR3 is 15 amino acids. V dropped 5 bases and J dropped 7; count of bases not matched to a gene: 8. CDR3 in amino acids: CASSRMGQGSEKLFF. The DNA for the CDR3 is TGTGCCAGCAGCCGCATGGGACAGGGCAGTGAAAAACTGTTTTTT.

V gene TRBV7-3 combines with J gene TRBJ2-7; TRBD1 matches at 11 bases. Trimming at V came to 5 bases and at J to 4 bases, leaving 7 bases not matched to a gene. Germline lookup yields CDR1 SGHTA and CDR2 FQGTGA. The CDR3 contains 15 residues. CDR3 DNA sequence: TGTGCCAGCAGCCTAGGACAGGGGGCAGCGTACGAGCAGTACTTC. This gives the protein CASSLGQGAAYEQYF.

This clone was seen just once. The J gene is TRBJ2-5, the V gene TRBV6-6; D may match TRBD1 or TRBD2 (6 bases each). Trimming took off 8 bases at V and 3 bases at J, with 16 bases between the two ends. The germline gives CDR1 MNHNY, CDR2 SVGAGI (reference sequence). This CDR3 region has 14 residues. CDR3 nucleotides: TGTGCCAGCGGGGGGCTCGCTGGGAAAGAGACCCAGTACTTC. Encoded protein: CASGGLAGKETQYF.

The chain carries TRBV2 and TRBJ2-3; D unclear. The CDR3 spans 12 residues. V was shortened by 6 bases and J by 2 bases, with 6 bases between the two germline ends. Germline lookup yields CDR1 SNHLY and CDR2 FYNNEI. The CDR3 region has the DNA TGTGCCAGCAGGGGGTTCACAGATACGCAGTATTTT. It translates to CASRGFTDTQYF.

The V and J genes are TRBV7-2 and TRBJ2-3, with a weak D call TRBD1 (5 bases). Trimming stripped 5 bases from V and 2 bases from J, with 11 bases between. This CDR3 is built from 14 residues. Germline V gene data show CDR1 as SGHTA and CDR2 as FQGNSA. The CDR3 sequence is CASSEQGATDTQYF. The CDR3 DNA sequence: TGTGCCAGCAGCGAACAAGGGGCCACAGATACGCAGTATTTT.

As regards this clone: The same CDR3 arises from other DNA sequences in this sample as well. This chain connects TRBV5-6 to TRBJ2-3; no firm D call. The CDR3 totals 13 residues. V was clipped by 0 bases and J by 2 bases, with 4 bases between them. The germline gives CDR1 SGHDT, CDR2 YYEEEE. CDR3 protein: CASSLGFTDTQYF. CDR3 DNA sequence: TGTGCCAGCAGCTTGGGGTTCACAGATACGCAGTATTTT. The variable domain in full, with the rest retrieved from reference TRBV5-6 and TRBJ2-3, is DAGVTQSPTHLIKTRGQQVTLRCSPKSGHDTVSWYQQALGQGPQFIFQYYEEEERQRGNFPDRFSGHQFPNYSSELNVNALLLGDSALYLCASSLGFTDTQYFGPGTRLTVL.

This clone was counted between two and nine times. The chain has TRBV5-1 and TRBJ2-3, with 12 bases identical to TRBD1. Germline assignment: CDR1 SGHRS and CDR2 YFSETQ. J gave up 1 base and V 4 bases, and 4 bases lay outside the gene matches. The CDR3 covers 16 residues. The CDR3 region has the DNA TGCGCCAGCAGCCTGGGACAGGGGGCCGGCACAGATACGCAGTATTTT. This gives the protein CASSLGQGAGTDTQYF.

This chain uses TRBV6-1 with TRBJ1-2; no clear D gene. This CDR3 is 14 amino acids long. Germline V lookup: CDR1 MNHNS, CDR2 SASEGT. V was shortened by 7 bases and J by 6 bases, with 18 bases between the two germline ends. The CDR3 spells CASIQRAGADGYTF. In DNA form, the CDR3 reads TGTGCCAGCATCCAAAGGGCAGGCGCGGATGGCTACACCTTC.

In nucleotides, the CDR3 is TGTGCCAGCAGTTTAATAAAAGAGACCCAGTACTTC. Its protein product is CASSLIKETQYF. V gene TRBV28 combines with J gene TRBJ2-5; D remains ambiguous. This CDR3 has 12 residues. The germline CDR1 and CDR2 sequences are MDHEN and SYDVKM. V was cut by 2 bases and J by 3 bases, with 4 bases left in between.

The J gene is TRBJ1-1, the V gene TRBV29-1; TRBD1 agrees at 8 bases. Germline V gene sequence: CDR1 SQVTM, CDR2 ANQGSEA. V shed 7 bases, J shed 0 bases, and the junction held 4 bases outside the gene matches. The CDR3 is 13 amino acids. The CDR3 loop reads CSAGGQVNTEAFF. The DNA for the CDR3 is TGCAGCGCTGGGGGACAGGTGAACACTGAAGCTTTCTTT.

This chain links TRBV5-1 with TRBJ1-2; D is undetermined. The CDR3 runs to 15 residues. V lost 1 base to trimming and J lost 3 bases, with 13 bases between them. Germline V CDR1 and CDR2: SGHRS, YFSETQ. CDR3 region: CASSLRFGLDYGYTF. The CDR3 nucleotides read TGCGCCAGCAGCTTGCGGTTTGGGCTGGACTATGGCTACACCTTC.

The V and J genes are TRBV11-3 and TRBJ1-2; D perhaps matches TRBD1 (6 bases). The CDR3 covers 16 residues. The V gene's germline CDR1 is SGHNT and CDR2 YENEEA. Trimming stripped 1 base from V and 6 bases from J, with 18 bases between. CDR3 loop: CASSLAPQTGKDGYTF. The CDR3 nucleotides read TGTGCCAGCAGCTTAGCCCCCCAAACAGGGAAGGATGGCTACACCTTC.

Sample share makes this clone medium-sized. The CDR3 region is CASSTGTGSGNQPQHF. CDR3 DNA sequence: TGTGCCAGCAGCACCGGGACAGGGAGTGGCAATCAGCCCCAGCATTTT. This sequence joins TRBV21-1 and TRBJ1-5; the table's D call, TRBD1, was not checked against the DNA. TRBV21-1 is a recognized pseudogene. CDR3 length equals 16 residues.

This CDR3 is CASKGGMANYGYTF. CDR3 coding DNA: TGTGCCAGCAAGGGGGGAATGGCTAACTATGGCTACACCTTC. This chain uses TRBV6-5 with TRBJ1-2; TRBD1 might be the D (6 bases). With 7 bases removed from V and 0 bases from J, the gap between germline ends came to 12 bases. From germline, CDR1 is MNHEY and CDR2 SVGAGI. The CDR3 has 14 amino acids.

The chain combines TRBV11-3 with TRBJ2-1; D is uncertain. The germline CDR1 and CDR2 sequences are SGHNT and YENEEA. The CDR3 is made up of 14 amino acids. Between the trimmed V and J ends, which lost 6 bases and 0 bases, there was a span of 9 bases. CDR3 coding DNA: TGTGCCAGCAGTAGGGATTCCTCCTACAATGAGCAGTTCTTC. Its translation is CASSRDSSYNEQFF.

The chain combines TRBV25-1 with TRBJ2-3; perhaps TRBD1 as D (6 bases). The CDR3 totals 14 residues. From germline, CDR1 is MGHDK and CDR2 SYGVNS. Trimming left V 3 bases short and J 6 bases short, with 13 bases between. The CDR3 bases are TGTGCCAGCAGTGATAGGGGTGGACAGGATACGCAGTATTTT. Protein product: CASSDRGGQDTQYF.

The J gene is TRBJ2-7, the V gene TRBV7-2; D possibly corresponds to TRBD1 (6 bases). The V and J ends lost 2 bases and 4 bases respectively, with 6 bases between them. Looked up from germline, CDR1 is SGHTA and CDR2 is FQGNSA. This CDR3 comprises 12 residues. In DNA, the CDR3 is TGTGCCAGCAGCTTACAGGGGTACGAGCAGTACTTC. As protein: CASSLQGYEQYF.

The CDR3 sequence: CASSLSGTDTQYF. In DNA, the CDR3 is TGTGCCAGCAGCTTATCCGGCACAGATACGCAGTATTTT. The chain carries TRBV7-2 and TRBJ2-3; D unresolved. CDR1 and CDR2 from the germline V gene are SGHTA and FQGNSA. The CDR3 covers 13 residues. V shed 2 bases and J shed 1 base, with 4 bases lying between them.

V gene TRBV7-3 combines with J gene TRBJ2-2; TRBD1 is a possible D gene (6 bases). The ends were cut back, 5 bases at V and 0 bases at J, with 13 bases in the middle. This CDR3 spans 16 amino acids. CDR1 and CDR2 (germline): SGHTA, FQGTGA. The CDR3 DNA sequence: TGTGCCAGCAGCCGAGGGGGACAAACGAACACCGGGGAGCTGTTTTTT. Translation gives CASSRGGQTNTGELFF.

The rearrangement joins TRBV2 to TRBJ2-3; D is unresolved. Germline V gene data show CDR1 as SNHLY and CDR2 as FYNNEI. V was trimmed by 7 bases and J by 2 bases, leaving 13 bases between them. The CDR3 consists of 14 residues. CDR3 region: CASNPERHTDTQYF. The CDR3 DNA sequence: TGTGCCAGCAACCCAGAGCGACACACAGATACGCAGTATTTT. The full variable domain, with the rest looked up from reference TRBV2 and TRBJ2-3, is EPEVTQTPSHQVTQMGQEVILRCVPISNHLYFYWYRQILGQKVEFLVSFYNNEISEKSEIFDDQFSVERPDGSNFTLKIRSTKLEDSAMYFCASNPERHTDTQYFGPGTRLTVL.

In its sample, this clone was seen a few times. The CDR3 spells CASSSWDHGSYEQYF. The CDR3 region has the DNA TGCGCCAGCAGCTCCTGGGACCACGGCTCCTACGAGCAGTACTTC. The V and J genes are TRBV5-1 and TRBJ2-7; D might be TRBD1 or TRBD2, each matching 5 bases. The germline gives CDR1 SGHRS, CDR2 YFSETQ. This CDR3 is built from 15 residues. The V gene lost 3 bases and the J gene lost 0 bases, with 13 bases spanning the gap.